The clone carrying this T cell receptor beta chain was counted at least ten times. Its antigen is not identified. A library of TCRbeta sequences, prepared with unique molecular identifiers, was generated. TCRdb ran MiXCR on the PCR reads and lists one entry per CDR3 protein. The sample has hundreds of thousands of distinct CDR3 sequences, around 13% seen once. The data derive from a study of T-cell reconstitution after alpha-beta-depleted transplantation in children. Study observations and caveats: Roughly two months post-transplant, alpha-beta T cells reportedly originated from several hundred graft clones that had expanded. Surviving recipient T cells and intrathymic progenitors accounted for some patients' high TCRbeta diversity at day 60. From newly produced T cells came most of the T-cell counts and diversity one year after transplant.

V shed 4 bases and J shed 6 bases, with 16 bases lying between them. The CDR3 runs 15 residues. CDR1 KGHDR and CDR2 SFDVKD come from the germline V gene. The receptor's source is a girl aged 2 to 9 with congenital amegakaryocytic thrombocytopenia, due to receive a stem cell transplant. This material consisted of PBMCs, taken before TCRalphabeta/CD19-depleted stem cell transplant. This chain connects TRBV24-1 to TRBJ2-3; no definite D call. The CDR3 region is CATSDGSTATDTQYF. CDR3 in DNA: TGTGCCACCAGTGACGGTTCTACGGCCACCGATACGCAGTATTTT.